A single sample is the source of the 32 T cell receptor beta chains below, sequenced in a study of regulatory T cells in long-lasting Graves disease. The time point is: persistent/refractory GD, antithyroid drugs over 5 years with positive TRAb. With RNA extracted from PBMCs as input, the TCR library was made. CDR3 regions were amplified by Arm-PCR using iRepertoire HTBI primers to build TCR beta libraries. TCRdb re-called the multiplex PCR reads through MiXCR, storing one row per CDR3 protein. This sample has a few hundred thousand distinct CDR3 sequences; roughly 25% occur once, and the top ten carry about 27%. The source material was peripheral blood mononuclear cells (PBMCs), sampled when the disease was refractory, from a patient treated with antithyroid drugs. These receptors came from a woman aged 40 to 50 with Graves disease.

This clonotype was seen repeatedly, ten times or more. The chain joins TRBV28 to TRBJ2-2; TRBD1 agrees at 8 bases. The CDR3 consists of 14 residues. From germline, CDR1 is MDHEN and CDR2 SYDVKM. Trimming cost V 6 bases and J 3 bases; bases outside gene matches: 3. The chain's CDR3 is CASRTGEDTGELFF. In DNA, the CDR3 is TGTGCCAGCAGGACAGGGGAGGACACCGGGGAGCTGTTTTTT.

In this sample, this clonotype turned up a few times. CDR3 sequence (DNA): TGTGCCACACGCGCCCTCGGGACAGGGTACACCGGGGAGCTGTTTTTT. It yields the protein CATRALGTGYTGELFF. The rearrangement links TRBV28 to TRBJ2-2, with 9 bases aligning to TRBD1. The junction had 12 bases not matched to a gene; V was cut back by 10 bases and J by 3 bases. CDR1 MDHEN and CDR2 SYDVKM come from the germline V gene. This CDR3 spans 16 amino acids.

This clonotype was detected only a few times. The V call is TRBV6-1, the J call TRBJ2-2; 7 bases agree with TRBD1. CDR3 length equals 14 residues. The germline V gene has CDR1 MNHNS and CDR2 SASEGT. V lost 8 bases and J lost 4; bases outside the gene matches: 7. For the CDR3, the DNA is TGTGCCAGCTCAAGACAGGGAGCCACCGGGGAGCTGTTTTTT. This gives the protein CASSRQGATGELFF.

To note about this clonotype: Relative to the germline gene, one junction end is altered; a read error may explain this. The gene calls are TRBV10-3 and TRBJ1-1; D is possibly TRBD1 (5 bases). Germline V gives CDR1 ENHRY, CDR2 SYGVKD. CDR3 length: 13 amino acids. CDR3 in amino acids: CAISAGSDTGAFF. CDR3 in DNA: TGTGCCATCAGTGCCGGGTCGGACACTGGAGCTTTCTTT.

The sample holds a few counts of this clonotype. The DNA for the CDR3 is TGCAGCGCCACGGGGAGCCAAGACAGGGCCACCGGGGAGCTGTTTTTT. This codes for CSATGSQDRATGELFF. The V and J genes are TRBV29-1 and TRBJ2-2; 7 bases are a match to TRBD1. CDR1 is SQVTM, CDR2 ANQGSEA, per germline. V was pared by 7 bases and J by 4 bases, with 15 bases of the junction left unmatched. The CDR3 loop spans 16 amino acids.

This clonotype has a count of ten or more. The rearrangement joins TRBV28 to TRBJ2-5; maybe TRBD2 (6 bases). Germline assignment: CDR1 MDHEN and CDR2 SYDVKM. V lost 5 bases and J 5 bases, leaving 18 bases between the germline ends. This CDR3 has 15 residues. The CDR3 reads CASSPPFGRTETQYF. The CDR3 DNA reads as TGTGCCAGCAGTCCCCCTTTCGGGAGAACGGAGACCCAGTACTTC.

In DNA, the CDR3 is TGCGCCAGCAGCCTGCTTGTCTCGGGACTAGCGGTAGCCAAAAACATTCAGTACTTC. It encodes CASSLLVSGLAVAKNIQYF. The chain carries TRBV5-1 and TRBJ2-4, with 11 bases matching TRBD2. The CDR3 runs to 19 residues. Germline CDR1 reads SGHRS; CDR2 reads YFSETQ. V shed 4 bases, J shed 0 bases, and the junction held 12 bases outside the gene matches.

At least ten counts were recorded for this clonotype. V is TRBV30 and J is TRBJ1-1, with D perhaps TRBD1 (5 bases). The V end was cut by 4 bases, the J end by 3 bases, with 12 bases between. CDR3 length: 13 amino acids. Germline CDR1 and CDR2: GTSNPN and SVGIG (reference sequence). CDR3 DNA sequence: TGTGCCTGGACGGGGGGAACCGACACTGAAGCTTTCTTT. Its translation: CAWTGGTDTEAFF.

The chain couples TRBV28 to TRBJ1-1, with TRBD1 matching 10 bases. This CDR3 is 16 amino acids long. The germline V gene has CDR1 MDHEN and CDR2 SYDVKM. V shed 6 bases and J 0 bases; nucleotides not matched to a gene: 7. CDR3: CASRSGQGTMNTEAFF. The CDR3 nucleotides are TGTGCCAGCAGGTCGGGACAGGGGACCATGAACACTGAAGCTTTCTTT.

This clonotype has just a few counts. This sequence joins TRBV29-1 and TRBJ2-2; tentatively, D is TRBD1 (6 bases). This CDR3 comprises 13 residues. V was clipped by 7 bases and J by 4 bases, with 13 bases between them. Germline CDR1 and CDR2: SQVTM and ANQGSEA. The CDR3 DNA reads TGCAGCGCCGGGACACTCCTCACCGGGGAGCTGTTTTTT. It specifies CSAGTLLTGELFF.

CDR3 DNA: TGTGCCAGTAGTATAGCAGGGGCCGCCAACACTGAAGCTTTCTTT. Translating it yields CASSIAGAANTEAFF. This chain connects TRBV19 to TRBJ1-1; possibly TRBD1 for D (6 bases). Germline assignment: CDR1 LNHDA and CDR2 SQIVND (reference sequence). This CDR3 has 15 amino acids. The germline V and J ends were trimmed by 1 base and 2 bases, with 11 bases remaining between them.

The CDR3 loop is CASTGSGPTHEQYF. The CDR3 DNA follows: TGCGCCAGCACTGGGAGCGGGCCCACCCACGAGCAGTACTTC. The chain uses TRBV10-2 and TRBJ2-7, with a tentative D call TRBD2 (6 bases). Germline V gene data show CDR1 as WSHSY and CDR2 as SAAADI. The V end was cut by 7 bases, the J end by 5 bases, with 18 bases between. There are 14 residues in the CDR3.

Ten or more counts support this clonotype. J is TRBJ1-1 and V is TRBV28; D is possibly TRBD1 (6 bases). Between the trimmed V and J ends, which lost 8 bases and 7 bases, there was a span of 11 bases. The CDR3 consists of 11 residues. Germline CDR1 reads MDHEN; CDR2 reads SYDVKM. CDR3 loop: CASHGQNEAFF. CDR3 sequence (DNA): TGTGCCAGCCACGGACAGAATGAAGCTTTCTTT.

The chain is built from TRBV7-3 and TRBJ2-3; no clear D. CDR1 and CDR2 (germline): SGHTA, FQGTGA. The V end was cut by 5 bases, the J end by 8 bases, with 14 bases between. This CDR3 has 13 residues. CDR3 nucleotides: TGTGCCAGCAGCCCACTGCGATCTTCTACGCAGTATTTT. Residues: CASSPLRSSTQYF. The variable domain in full, completed from reference TRBV7-3 and TRBJ2-3, reads GAGVSQTPSNKVTEKGKYVELRCDPISGHTALYWYRQSLGQGPEFLIYFQGTGAADDSGLPNDRFFAVRPEGSVSTLKIQRTERGDSAVYLCASSPLRSSTQYFGPGTRLTVL.

The table lists this clonotype with many counts. The rearrangement links TRBV7-2 to TRBJ2-7, with 8 nucleotides matching TRBD1. The CDR3 runs 12 residues. Looked up from germline, CDR1 is SGHTA and CDR2 is FQGNSA. V trimming: 5 bases; J trimming: 5 bases; junction bases outside the gene matches: 2. CDR3: CASSRQGNEQYF. DNA for the CDR3: TGTGCCAGCAGCCGACAGGGGAACGAGCAGTACTTC.

This clonotype was detected ten times or more. This chain links TRBV27 with TRBJ2-6; 8 nucleotides align to TRBD1. Germline V gene lookup returns CDR1 MNHEY and CDR2 SMNVEV (reference sequence). The CDR3 runs to 17 residues. Trimming removed 7 bases from V and 0 bases from J; junction bases left unmatched: 8. CDR3 nucleotide sequence: TGTGCCAGCACCGGACAGGGCACGTACTCTGGGGCCAACGTCCTGACTTTC. Protein product: CASTGQGTYSGANVLTF.

This clonotype was observed a handful of times. The chain carries TRBV20-1 and TRBJ1-5; no definite D call. Trimming left V 3 bases short and J 0 bases short, with 9 bases between. The V gene's germline CDR1 is DFQATT and CDR2 SNEGSKA (reference sequence). There are 14 residues in the CDR3. The CDR3: CSASKSYSNQPQHF. In nucleotides, the CDR3 is TGCAGTGCTAGTAAGTCTTATAGCAATCAGCCCCAGCATTTT.

Worth noting for this clonotype: This sequence may be a read error, since a much larger clone differs from it by one base. The chain joins TRBV20-1 to TRBJ2-5, with TRBD2 matching 14 bases. The CDR3 is made up of 16 amino acids. Germline loops: CDR1 DFQATT, CDR2 SNEGSKA (reference sequence). With V trimmed by 1 base and J by 4 bases, 5 bases remained unmatched. CDR3 DNA sequence: TGCAGTGCTAGAGGACTAGCGGGAGGGCCGGGAGAGACCCAGTACTTC. Its protein is CSARGLAGGPGETQYF.

About this clonotype itself: A much larger clone differs by one base, so this may be a read error. V is TRBV5-1 and J is TRBJ2-7, with 7 bases identical to TRBD2. This CDR3 has 14 residues. CDR1 and CDR2 (germline): SGHRS, YFSETQ. The CDR3 spells CACSLALARREQYF. As DNA, the CDR3 is TGCGCCTGCAGTCTTGCACTAGCGCGCAGGGAGCAGTACTTC.

The sample holds many counts of this clonotype. The chain combines TRBV29-1 with TRBJ1-1, with TRBD1 matching 9 bases. CDR1 SQVTM and CDR2 ANQGSEA come from the germline V gene. V gave up 6 bases and J gave up 6 bases; unmatched junction bases: 5. This CDR3 spans 12 amino acids. The CDR3 protein is CSVGTGSPEAFF. The DNA for the CDR3 is TGCAGCGTGGGGACAGGGTCGCCTGAAGCTTTCTTT.

The V call is TRBV28, the J call TRBJ2-1, with 13 bases aligning to TRBD2. This CDR3 is 21 amino acids long. Germline CDR1 MDHEN, CDR2 SYDVKM. The ends lost 1 base at V and 3 bases at J; junction bases unmatched: 15. CDR3 sequence: CASSLLFVGGTSGIIYNEQFF. The DNA for the CDR3 is TGTGCCAGCAGTTTATTGTTCGTGGGGGGGACTAGCGGGATAATCTACAATGAGCAGTTCTTC.

Many counts were recorded for this clonotype. The chain has TRBV20-1 and TRBJ2-7, with 7 bases that match TRBD2. This CDR3 has 13 amino acids. Unmatched junction bases numbered 13, after V lost 3 bases and J lost 11 bases. Germline CDR1 reads DFQATT; CDR2 reads SNEGSKA (reference sequence). The CDR3 DNA follows: TGCAGTGCTAGCGGGAGGTCCTCATATGGGGAGTACTTC. This translates into CSASGRSSYGEYF.

This rearrangement joins TRBV6-2 or TRBV6-3 to TRBJ2-5; D is uncertain. With 2 bases removed from V and 2 bases from J, the gap between germline ends came to 18 bases. Germline V gene sequence: CDR1 MNHEY, CDR2 SVGEGT. The CDR3 totals 17 residues. CDR3 coding DNA: TGTGCCAGCAGTTACGGTCCGACCTATCGAGAGCAAGAGACCCAGTACTTC. Its protein product is CASSYGPTYREQETQYF.

The table lists this clonotype with a few counts. The rearrangement joins TRBV6-5 to TRBJ2-4, with no clear D. The CDR3 has 16 amino acids. V lost 0 bases to trimming and J lost 1 base, with 10 bases between them. Looked up from germline, CDR1 is MNHEY and CDR2 is SVGAGI. The CDR3 loop is CASSYSSGWAKNIQYF. The CDR3 DNA reads as TGTGCCAGCAGTTACTCGAGTGGGTGGGCCAAAAACATTCAGTACTTC.

The V call is TRBV29-1, the J call TRBJ1-1; D may be TRBD1 (6 bases). Germline assignment: CDR1 SQVTM and CDR2 ANQGSEA. Trimming pared 7 bases from V and 1 base from J, leaving 13 bases between. CDR3 length: 13 amino acids. The CDR3 sequence: CSGGDTANTEAFF. As DNA, the CDR3 is TGCAGCGGGGGGGACACAGCGAACACTGAAGCTTTCTTT. Full variable domain (outside the CDR3, taken from reference TRBV29-1 and TRBJ1-1): SAVISQKPSRDICQRGTSLTIQCQVDSQVTMMFWYRQQPGQSLTLIATANQGSEATYESGFVIDKFPISRPNLTFSTLTVSNMSPEDSSIYLCSGGDTANTEAFFGQGTRLTVV.

V usage is TRBV28 and J usage is TRBJ2-3; possible D gene TRBD2, 5 bases. Per the germline V gene, CDR1 is MDHEN and CDR2 is SYDVKM. V lost 5 bases and J 11 bases, leaving 17 bases between the germline ends. This CDR3 is 13 amino acids long. CDR3 coding DNA: TGTGCCAGCAGTCCCCCCTCACTAGTGGGGCAGTATTTT. Translation gives CASSPPSLVGQYF.

This rearrangement joins TRBV27 to TRBJ2-7, with D possibly being TRBD1 (5 bases). The CDR3 covers 14 residues. The V gene lost 3 bases and the J gene lost 3 bases, with 12 bases spanning the gap. Germline CDR1 and CDR2: MNHEY and SMNVEV (reference sequence). CDR3 sequence reads: CASSFGRVDYEQYF. The CDR3 DNA reads as TGTGCCAGCAGTTTCGGCAGGGTAGACTACGAGCAGTACTTC.

This clonotype was found many times. The J gene is TRBJ1-1, the V gene TRBV6-1; D uncertain. Germline lookup yields CDR1 MNHNS and CDR2 SASEGT. This CDR3 is 15 amino acids long. Trimming took 6 bases from V and 2 from J, leaving 16 bases between them. The chain's CDR3 is CASSLRWRRNTEAFF. The CDR3 DNA is TGTGCCAGCAGCCTCAGATGGAGAAGAAACACTGAAGCTTTCTTT.

This clonotype was seen only a few times. The V gene is TRBV19, the J gene TRBJ1-1, with D possibly TRBD1 on 5 matching bases. The V gene's germline CDR1 is LNHDA and CDR2 SQIVND (reference sequence). V was shortened by 8 bases and J by 4 bases, with 5 bases between the two germline ends. The CDR3 is made up of 10 amino acids. CDR3 nucleotide sequence: TGTGCCAGTGGGGGCACTGAAGCTTTCTTT. Amino acids: CASGGTEAFF.

This clonotype was seen more than once but under ten times. V gene TRBV30 combines with J gene TRBJ2-7; perhaps TRBD1 as D (5 bases). The V and J ends lost 1 base and 3 bases respectively, with 10 bases between them. This CDR3 comprises 13 residues. Germline V lookup: CDR1 GTSNPN, CDR2 SVGIG (reference sequence). The chain's CDR3 is CAWSAGNGYEQYF. CDR3 in DNA: TGTGCCTGGAGTGCAGGGAACGGCTACGAGCAGTACTTC.

The J gene is TRBJ1-5, the V gene TRBV6-1; D gene uncertain. Trimming took 4 bases from V and 1 from J, leaving 11 bases between them. This CDR3 region has 15 residues. Looked up from germline, CDR1 is MNHNS and CDR2 is SASEGT. The CDR3 here is CASSGAPASNQPQHF. In DNA form, the CDR3 reads TGTGCCAGCAGTGGGGCCCCGGCGAGCAATCAGCCCCAGCATTTT.

This clonotype turned up a few times. V usage is TRBV5-1 and J usage is TRBJ1-4, with a tentative D call TRBD1 (5 bases). Germline V gene sequence: CDR1 SGHRS, CDR2 YFSETQ. Trimming shortened V by 1 base and J by 8 bases, and 12 bases separated the two germline ends. The CDR3 runs to 14 residues. This CDR3 is CASSLSGIVEKLFF. The DNA for the CDR3 is TGCGCCAGCAGCTTGTCAGGGATCGTCGAAAAACTGTTTTTT.